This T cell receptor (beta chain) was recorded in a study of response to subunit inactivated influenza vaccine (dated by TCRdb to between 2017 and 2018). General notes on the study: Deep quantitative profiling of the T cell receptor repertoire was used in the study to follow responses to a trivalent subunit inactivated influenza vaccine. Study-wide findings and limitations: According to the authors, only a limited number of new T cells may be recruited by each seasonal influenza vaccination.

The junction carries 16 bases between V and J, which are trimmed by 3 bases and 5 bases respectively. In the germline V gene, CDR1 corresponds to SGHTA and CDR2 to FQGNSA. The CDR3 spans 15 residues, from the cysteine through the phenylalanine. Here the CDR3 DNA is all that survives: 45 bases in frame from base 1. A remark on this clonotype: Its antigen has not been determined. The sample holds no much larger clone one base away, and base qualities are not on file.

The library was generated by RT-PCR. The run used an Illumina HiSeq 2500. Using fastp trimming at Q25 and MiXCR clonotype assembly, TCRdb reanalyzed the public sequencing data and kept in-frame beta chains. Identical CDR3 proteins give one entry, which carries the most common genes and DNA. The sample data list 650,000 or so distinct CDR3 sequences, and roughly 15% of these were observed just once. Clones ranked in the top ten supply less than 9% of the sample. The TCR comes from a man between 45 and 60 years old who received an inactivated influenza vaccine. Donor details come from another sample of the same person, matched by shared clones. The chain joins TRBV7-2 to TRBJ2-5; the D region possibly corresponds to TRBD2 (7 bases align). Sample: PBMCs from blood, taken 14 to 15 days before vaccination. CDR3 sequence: CASSFNLGGAETQYF. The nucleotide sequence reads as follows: TGTGCCAGCAGCTTCAACTTGGGGGGGGCGGAGACCCAGTACTTC.